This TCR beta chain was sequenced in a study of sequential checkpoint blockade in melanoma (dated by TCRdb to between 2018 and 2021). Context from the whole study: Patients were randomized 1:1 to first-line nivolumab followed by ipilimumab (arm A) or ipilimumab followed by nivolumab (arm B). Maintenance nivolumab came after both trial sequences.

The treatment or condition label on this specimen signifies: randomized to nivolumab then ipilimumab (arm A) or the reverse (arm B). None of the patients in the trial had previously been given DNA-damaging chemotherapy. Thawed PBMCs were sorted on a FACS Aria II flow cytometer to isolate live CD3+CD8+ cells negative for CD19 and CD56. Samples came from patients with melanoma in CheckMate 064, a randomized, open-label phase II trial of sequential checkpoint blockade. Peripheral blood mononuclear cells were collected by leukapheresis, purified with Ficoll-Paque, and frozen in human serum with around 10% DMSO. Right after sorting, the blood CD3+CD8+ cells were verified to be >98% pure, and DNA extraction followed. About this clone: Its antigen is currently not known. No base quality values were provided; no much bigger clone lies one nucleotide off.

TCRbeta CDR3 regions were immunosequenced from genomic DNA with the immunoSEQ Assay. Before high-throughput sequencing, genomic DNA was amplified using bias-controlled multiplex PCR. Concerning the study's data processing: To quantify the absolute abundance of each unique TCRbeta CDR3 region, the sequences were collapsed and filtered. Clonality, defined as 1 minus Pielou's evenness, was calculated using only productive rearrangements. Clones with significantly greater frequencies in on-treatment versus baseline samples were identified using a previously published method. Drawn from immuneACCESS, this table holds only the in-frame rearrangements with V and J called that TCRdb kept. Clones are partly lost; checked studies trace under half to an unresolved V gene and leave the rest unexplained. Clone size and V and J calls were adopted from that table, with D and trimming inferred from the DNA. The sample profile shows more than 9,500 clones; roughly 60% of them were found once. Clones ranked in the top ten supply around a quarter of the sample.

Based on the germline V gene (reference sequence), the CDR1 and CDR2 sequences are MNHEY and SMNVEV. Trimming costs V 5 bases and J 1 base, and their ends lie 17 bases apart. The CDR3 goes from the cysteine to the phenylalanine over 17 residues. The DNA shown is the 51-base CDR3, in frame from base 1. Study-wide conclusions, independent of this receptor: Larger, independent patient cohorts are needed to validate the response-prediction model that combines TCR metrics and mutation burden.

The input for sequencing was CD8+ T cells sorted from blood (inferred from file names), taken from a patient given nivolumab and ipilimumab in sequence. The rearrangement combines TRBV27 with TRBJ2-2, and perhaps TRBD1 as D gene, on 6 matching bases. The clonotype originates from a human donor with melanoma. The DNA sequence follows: TGTGCCAGCAGTCCCTGGGGCCGGACAGAGAACACCGGGGAGCTGTTTTTT. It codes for CASSPWGRTENTGELFF.